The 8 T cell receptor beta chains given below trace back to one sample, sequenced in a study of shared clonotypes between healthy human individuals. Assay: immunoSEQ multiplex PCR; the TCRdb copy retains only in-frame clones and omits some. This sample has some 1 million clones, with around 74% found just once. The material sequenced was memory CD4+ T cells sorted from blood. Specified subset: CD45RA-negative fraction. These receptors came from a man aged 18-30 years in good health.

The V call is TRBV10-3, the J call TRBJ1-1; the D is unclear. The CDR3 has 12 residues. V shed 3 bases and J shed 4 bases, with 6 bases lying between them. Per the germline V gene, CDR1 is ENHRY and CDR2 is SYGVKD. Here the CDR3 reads CAISDLGTEAFF. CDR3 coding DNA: TGTGCCATCAGTGACCTGGGCACTGAAGCTTTCTTT.

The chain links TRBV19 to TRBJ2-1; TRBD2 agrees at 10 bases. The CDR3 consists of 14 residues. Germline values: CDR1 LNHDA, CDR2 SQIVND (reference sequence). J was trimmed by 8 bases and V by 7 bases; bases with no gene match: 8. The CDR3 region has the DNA TGTGCCAGTAAGCGGGAGGGCCGTAGTTATGAGCAGTTCTTC. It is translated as CASKREGRSYEQFF.

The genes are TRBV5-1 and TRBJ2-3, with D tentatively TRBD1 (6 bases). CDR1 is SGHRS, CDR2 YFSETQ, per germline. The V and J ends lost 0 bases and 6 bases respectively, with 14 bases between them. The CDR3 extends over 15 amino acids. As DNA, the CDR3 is TGCGCCAGCAGCTTGGAGACAGGACGACGGGATACGCAGTATTTT. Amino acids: CASSLETGRRDTQYF.

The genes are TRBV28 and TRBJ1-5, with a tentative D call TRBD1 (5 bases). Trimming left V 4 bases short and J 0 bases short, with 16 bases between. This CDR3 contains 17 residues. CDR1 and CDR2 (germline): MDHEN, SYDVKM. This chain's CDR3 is CASSSPGEGYSNQPQHF. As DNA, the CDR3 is TGTGCCAGCAGTTCGCCTGGGGAGGGGTATAGCAATCAGCCCCAGCATTTT.

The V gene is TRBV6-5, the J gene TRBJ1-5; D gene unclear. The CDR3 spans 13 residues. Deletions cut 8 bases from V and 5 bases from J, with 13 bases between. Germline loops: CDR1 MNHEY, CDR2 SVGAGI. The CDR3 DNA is TGTGCCAGCGCACCAACCGAGGATCAGCCCCAGCATTTT. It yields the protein CASAPTEDQPQHF.

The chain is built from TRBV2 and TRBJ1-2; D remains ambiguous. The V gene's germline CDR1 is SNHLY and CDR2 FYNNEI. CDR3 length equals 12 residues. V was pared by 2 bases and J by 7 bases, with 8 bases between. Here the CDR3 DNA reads TGTGCCAGCAGTGAAAGCAAGGCTGGCTACACCTTC. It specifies CASSESKAGYTF.

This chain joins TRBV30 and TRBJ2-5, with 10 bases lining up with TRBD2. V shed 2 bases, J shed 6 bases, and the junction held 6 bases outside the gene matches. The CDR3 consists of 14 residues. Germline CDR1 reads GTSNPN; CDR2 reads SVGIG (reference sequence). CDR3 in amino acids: CAWSTGLAEKTQYF. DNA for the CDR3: TGTGCCTGGAGTACCGGACTAGCGGAAAAGACCCAGTACTTC.

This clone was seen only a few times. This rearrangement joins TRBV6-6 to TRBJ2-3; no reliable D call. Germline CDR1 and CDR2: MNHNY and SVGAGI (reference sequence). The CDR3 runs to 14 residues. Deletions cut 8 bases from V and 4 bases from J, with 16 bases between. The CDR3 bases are TGTGCCAGCCGTCCACCTAGGGCGTCAGATACGCAGTATTTT. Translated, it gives CASRPPRASDTQYF.